Listed below are T cell receptor beta chains from one sample, sequenced in a study of immune heterogeneity within non-small cell lung tumors. TCRdb used MiXCR to reprocess the multiplex PCR reads, holding one entry per CDR3 protein. The table includes 9,500 to 12,000 distinct CDR3 sequences, 15% to 25% detected once. Sequencing was performed on lung tumor tissue. These receptors were collected from a man between 60 and 75 years old with non-small cell lung cancer. CDR3s include the opening cysteine and the closing phenylalanine or tryptophan. Fields, in order: clone size, V gene, D gene, J gene, CDR3 DNA, CDR3 protein. D genes are given only for firm matches. The size of a clone is reported for some rows only, either as once, few or many, or as a class for expanded clones.

medium-sized	TRBV2	TRBD1	TRBJ1-2	TGTGCCAGCAGTGGGACAGGCGTTTATGGCTACACCTTC	CASSGTGVYGYTF
.	TRBV20-1	TRBD2	TRBJ2-1	TGCAGTGCTTCTAGGACTAGCGGGAGACTCACCGGAAATGAGCAGTTCTTC	CSASRTSGRLTGNEQFF
medium-sized	TRBV5-5	TRBD1	TRBJ1-3	TGTGCCAGCAGCTTCCAGGGGGTTGTGGCTGGAAACACCATATATTTT	CASSFQGVVAGNTIYF
.	TRBV2	.	TRBJ2-3	TGTGCCAGCAGTGAAAAGCCAATACTAGATACGCAGTATTTT	CASSEKPILDTQYF
medium-sized	TRBV5-1	.	TRBJ2-3	TGCGCCAGCAGCTCGACACTAACAGATACGCAGTATTTT	CASSSTLTDTQYF
.	TRBV7-3	.	TRBJ2-3	TGTGACAGCAGCTTACTAGCCGCTGAAGATACGCAGTATTTT	CDSSLLAAEDTQYF
.	TRBV12-3/TRBV12-4	.	TRBJ2-3	TGTGCCAGCAGTCGGGACTCGACAGATACGCAGTATTTT	CASSRDSTDTQYF
many	TRBV20-1	.	TRBJ2-7	TGCAGTGCTAGAGTCCACAGGGTGGAGCAGTACTTC	CSARVHRVEQYF
few	TRBV20-1	TRBD2	TRBJ2-1	TGCAGTGCTACATATAACCGAGCGGGACCTTGGGTTAATGAGCAGTTCTTC	CSATYNRAGPWVNEQFF
many	TRBV6-1	.	TRBJ1-1	TGTGCCAGCAGCTCTGGTGTGGGGGGCCACACTGAAGCTTTCTTT	CASSSGVGGHTEAFF
many	TRBV6-4	TRBD1	TRBJ2-3	TGTGCCAGCAGTCCAGGGACAGGGAGCACAGATACGCAGTATTTT	CASSPGTGSTDTQYF
.	TRBV7-9	.	TRBJ2-7	TGTGCCAGCAGCCCACCTGCGGAGCGGCAGGGCCCCGAGCAGTACTTC	CASSPPAERQGPEQYF
.	TRBV20-1	.	TRBJ2-3	TGCAGTGCTAGAAGTAGAGGGGCCACAGATACGCAGTATTTT	CSARSRGATDTQYF
few	TRBV12-3/TRBV12-4	.	TRBJ2-2	TGTGCCAGCAGTCCCAGGGATGGCGGGGAGCTGTTTTTT	CASSPRDGGELFF
.	TRBV11-2	.	TRBJ2-7	TGTGCCAGCAGCTTAGCACAGGGGACTGCCTACGAGCAGTACTTC	CASSLAQGTAYEQYF
.	TRBV7-9	.	TRBJ2-4	TGTGCCAGCAGCTTAGTCGACGGGTCCAAAAACATTCAGTACTTC	CASSLVDGSKNIQYF
medium-sized	TRBV18	.	TRBJ2-7	TGTGCCAGCTCACTCGGGGGTGACAGTGTGGACGAGCAGTACTTC	CASSLGGDSVDEQYF
.	TRBV7-2	.	TRBJ2-1	TGTGCCAGCAGCTTAGGGGGAGTCAGGCACAATGAGCAGTTCTTC	CASSLGGVRHNEQFF
few	TRBV28	.	TRBJ2-4	TGTGCCAGCAGTTTAGGGGCGATTGGCAAAAACATTCAGTACTTC	CASSLGAIGKNIQYF
medium-sized	TRBV30	.	TRBJ2-7	TGTGCCTGGAGTGTTAATAGGTACGAGCAGTACTTC	CAWSVNRYEQYF
.	TRBV9	.	TRBJ2-5	TGTGCCAGCAGGGGGATTCGACGGTACCAAGAGACCCAGTACTTC	CASRGIRRYQETQYF
.	TRBV7-7	.	TRBJ2-2	TGTGCTAGCAGCTTAAGTCCCGGGACCGGGGGCACCGGGGAGCTGTTTTTT	CASSLSPGTGGTGELFF
few	TRBV14	.	TRBJ2-5	TGTGCCAGCAGCCGCCAAGAGACCCAGTACTTC	CASSRQETQYF
few	TRBV28	.	TRBJ1-6	TGTGCCGGCCGTCGAGTGAGTGTGCTAAATTCACCCCTCCACTTT	CAGRRVSVLNSPLHF
medium-sized	TRBV2	.	TRBJ1-4	TGTGCCAGCAGTGCGGACGGGAATGAAAAACTGTTTTTT	CASSADGNEKLFF
few	TRBV5-1	.	TRBJ2-3	TGCGCCAGCAGCTTGGGGCCGAGACGCACAGATACGCAGTATTTT	CASSLGPRRTDTQYF
medium-sized	TRBV12-3/TRBV12-4	.	TRBJ2-7	TGTGCCAGCAGTTTAGCGGGGGGTCGGACCTACGAGCAGTACTTC	CASSLAGGRTYEQYF
.	TRBV11-2	TRBD2	TRBJ2-3	TGTGCCAGCAGCCGGACTAGCGGGACAGATACGCAGTATTTT	CASSRTSGTDTQYF
few	TRBV6-1	TRBD2	TRBJ2-2	TGTGCCAGCAGTTATTCCCCCAGGACTAGCGGGTGCACCGGGGAGCTGTTTTTT	CASSYSPRTSGCTGELFF
medium-sized	TRBV19	TRBD1	TRBJ2-7	TGTGCCAGTAGTTGGGGAGCGGGACAGGGCTACGAGCAGTACTTC	CASSWGAGQGYEQYF
.	TRBV3-1	.	TRBJ2-7	TGTGCCAGCAGCTCGGGGACCTACGAGCAGTACTTC	CASSSGTYEQYF
medium-sized	TRBV20-1	.	TRBJ1-2	TGCAGTGCTAGAGTTGGAGTTAACTATGGCTACACCTTC	CSARVGVNYGYTF
.	TRBV19	TRBD1	TRBJ1-2	TGTGCCAGTAGGATCCCTGTAGGGGGCAGGAACTATGGCTACACCTTC	CASRIPVGGRNYGYTF
.	TRBV28	.	TRBJ1-1	TGTGCCAGCAGTTCGACTTGGAACACTGAAGCTTTCTTT	CASSSTWNTEAFF
.	TRBV2	.	TRBJ2-1	TGTGCCAGTGGGGACGGCTTATTATACTCCTACAATGAGCAGTTCTTC	CASGDGLLYSYNEQFF
medium-sized	TRBV6-1	.	TRBJ1-6	TGTGCCAGCAGTGATCTAGGGAGAGGCTCACCCCTCCACTTT	CASSDLGRGSPLHF
.	TRBV13	.	TRBJ2-2	TGTGCCAGCAGCCTAGGACGTATAAGGGCCGGGGAGCTGTTTTTT	CASSLGRIRAGELFF
once	TRBV6-8	.	TRBJ1-1	TGTGCCTGTTTGTGGGGACGGTGCACTGAAGCTTTCTTT	CACLWGRCTEAFF
.	TRBV10-3	.	TRBJ1-1	TGTGCCATCAGTGAAATAAGGGATTGGAACACTGAAGCTTTCTTT	CAISEIRDWNTEAFF
.	TRBV12-3/TRBV12-4	TRBD1	TRBJ2-1	TGTGCCAGCAGGTCCCGGGACAGGGTGGGGAATGAGCAGTTCTTC	CASRSRDRVGNEQFF
.	TRBV6-6	.	TRBJ2-5	TGTGCCAGCAGTTACTTAGGCGGGACCTCCCAAGAGACCCAGTACTTC	CASSYLGGTSQETQYF
few	TRBV19	.	TRBJ1-5	TGTGCCAGTAGTGAAAGGGACGGGACCAGCAATCAGCCCCATCATTTT	CASSERDGTSNQPHHF
.	TRBV29-1	TRBD2	TRBJ2-7	TGCACCGTTGAAGGGGGCCTAGCGGGAGGGCCGTACGAGCAGTACTTC	CTVEGGLAGGPYEQYF
.	TRBV6-5	TRBD1	TRBJ2-5	TGTGCCAGCAGTTACTCGACGACGGCAGGGGGCTTAGAGACCCAGTACTTC	CASSYSTTAGGLETQYF
medium-sized	TRBV7-2	TRBD2	TRBJ2-7	TGTGCCAGCAGCTTAGGGACTAGCTTCCACGAGCAGTACTTC	CASSLGTSFHEQYF
.	TRBV2	.	TRBJ1-1	TGTGCCAGCAGTGGGACCGTGAACACTCAATCTTTCTTT	CASSGTVNTQSFF
medium-sized	TRBV12-3/TRBV12-4	TRBD2	TRBJ2-3	TGTGCCAGCAGTCTAAAGGTTACTAGCGGACCTCGGGATACGCAGTATTTT	CASSLKVTSGPRDTQYF
medium-sized	TRBV15	TRBD2	TRBJ2-3	TGTGCCACCAGCAGAGATAAGGGACTAGCCACAGATACGCAGTATTTT	CATSRDKGLATDTQYF
.	TRBV11-3	.	TRBJ2-1	TGTGCCAGCAGCTTCGGGCATTACAATGAGCGGTTCTTC	CASSFGHYNERFF
few	TRBV20-1	TRBD2	TRBJ2-3	TGCAGTGCTAGGGTATGGGCAACGTCTAGCGGTAGCACAGATACGCAGTATTTT	CSARVWATSSGSTDTQYF
medium-sized	TRBV9	TRBD2	TRBJ2-1	TGTGCCAGCAGCGTAGCTGGCGGGAGCTACAATGAGCAGTTCTTC	CASSVAGGSYNEQFF
.	TRBV5-1	.	TRBJ2-2	TGCGCCAGCCGACAGACGCAGGGAGGCACCGGGGAGCTGTTTTTT	CASRQTQGGTGELFF
.	TRBV2	TRBD2	TRBJ2-3	TGTGCCAGCCAAGCGGGAGAGGGGGATACGCAGTATTTT	CASQAGEGDTQYF
few	TRBV7-6	.	TRBJ1-4	TGTGCCAGCAGCTTAGCGGGGCATCCTAATGAAAAACTGTTTTTT	CASSLAGHPNEKLFF
few	TRBV11-3	.	TRBJ2-1	TGTGCCAGCAGCTTAGGTGGGGCAGGGTCTGAGCAGTTCTTC	CASSLGGAGSEQFF